This T cell receptor (beta chain) came from a study of regulatory T cells in long-lasting Graves disease. Whole-study results and caveats: Preferential use of TRBV28, TRBJ1-2 and TRBJ2-5 was seen in persistent disease.

Both iRepertoire HTBI primers and Arm-PCR of CDR3 regions were used to build the TCR beta libraries. MiXCR was run by TCRdb on the multiplex PCR reads, yielding one entry per CDR3 protein. The sample includes about 290,000 distinct CDR3 sequences, 20% to 25% of them seen just once. A few counts support this clonotype. Its antigen is currently unknown. The CDR3 spans 14 residues. The germline gives CDR1 SNHLY, CDR2 FYNNEI. The V end was cut by 6 bases, the J end by 2 bases, with 13 bases between. Stated time point: persistent/refractory GD, antithyroid drugs over 5 years with positive TRAb. The TCR library was made from RNA extracted from PBMCs.

Sample: peripheral blood mononuclear cells (PBMCs), taken when the disease was refractory, from a patient treated with antithyroid drugs. This chain connects TRBV2 to TRBJ1-1, with a tentative D call TRBD1 (5 bases). The receptor comes from a female donor with Graves disease. This chain's CDR3 is CASRWDELNTEAFF. The CDR3 bases are TGTGCCAGCAGGTGGGACGAGCTTAACACTGAAGCTTTCTTT. Full variable domain (missing parts from reference TRBV2 and TRBJ1-1): EPEVTQTPSHQVTQMGQEVILRCVPISNHLYFYWYRQILGQKVEFLVSFYNNEISEKSEIFDDQFSVERPDGSNFTLKIRSTKLEDSAMYFCASRWDELNTEAFFGQGTRLTVV.